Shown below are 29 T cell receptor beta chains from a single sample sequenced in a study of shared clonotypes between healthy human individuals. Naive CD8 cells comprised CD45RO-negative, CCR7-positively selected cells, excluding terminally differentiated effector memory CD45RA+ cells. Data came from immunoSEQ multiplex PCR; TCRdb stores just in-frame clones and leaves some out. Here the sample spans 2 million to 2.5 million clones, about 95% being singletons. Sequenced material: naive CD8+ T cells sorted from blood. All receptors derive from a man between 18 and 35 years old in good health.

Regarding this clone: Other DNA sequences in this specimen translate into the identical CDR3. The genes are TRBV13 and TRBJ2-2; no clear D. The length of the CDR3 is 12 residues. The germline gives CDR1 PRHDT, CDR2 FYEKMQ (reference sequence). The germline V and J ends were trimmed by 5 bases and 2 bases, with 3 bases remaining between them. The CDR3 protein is CASSLNTGELFF. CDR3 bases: TGTGCCAGCAGCCTCAACACCGGGGAGCTGTTTTTT.

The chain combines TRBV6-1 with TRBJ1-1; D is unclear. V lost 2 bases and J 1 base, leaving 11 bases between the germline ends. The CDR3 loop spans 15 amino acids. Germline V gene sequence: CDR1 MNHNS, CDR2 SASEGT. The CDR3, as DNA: TGTGCCAGCAGTGAATGGGCGATAAGGAACACTGAAGCTTTCTTT. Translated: CASSEWAIRNTEAFF.

CDR3 residues: CASSQDVQVSGNTIYF. The CDR3 coding sequence is TGCGCCAGCAGCCAAGACGTACAGGTTTCTGGAAACACCATATATTTT. This chain links TRBV4-1 with TRBJ1-3, with D possibly being TRBD1 (5 bases). The CDR3 spans 16 residues. With 0 bases removed from V and 1 base from J, the gap between germline ends came to 10 bases. Germline values: CDR1 MGHRA, CDR2 YSYEKL.

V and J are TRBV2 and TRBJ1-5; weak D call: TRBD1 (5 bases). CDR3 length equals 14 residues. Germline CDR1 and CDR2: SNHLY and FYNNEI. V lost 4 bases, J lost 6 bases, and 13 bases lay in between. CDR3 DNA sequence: TGTGCCAGCAGTGTACTCTCAGGGAGTCAGCCCCAGCATTTT. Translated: CASSVLSGSQPQHF.

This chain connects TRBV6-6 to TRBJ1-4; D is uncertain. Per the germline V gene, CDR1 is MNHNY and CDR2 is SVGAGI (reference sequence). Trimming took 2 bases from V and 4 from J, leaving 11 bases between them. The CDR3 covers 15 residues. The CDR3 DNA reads TGTGCCAGCAGTTACCCGGAGGCCAGTAATGAAAAACTGTTTTTT. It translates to CASSYPEASNEKLFF.

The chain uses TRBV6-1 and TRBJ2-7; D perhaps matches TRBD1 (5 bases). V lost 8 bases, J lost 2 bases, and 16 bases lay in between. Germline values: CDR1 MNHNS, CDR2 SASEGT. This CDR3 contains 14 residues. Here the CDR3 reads CASGAGRLTYEQYF. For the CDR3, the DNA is TGTGCCAGCGGGGCAGGGCGCCTTACCTACGAGCAGTACTTC.

The CDR3 region is CASSPSSGVRNYEQYF. CDR3 sequence (DNA): TGTGCCAGCAGTCCTTCCTCAGGGGTAAGAAACTACGAGCAGTACTTC. V gene TRBV27 combines with J gene TRBJ2-7; a possible D gene is TRBD1 (6 bases). Trimming removed 5 bases at V and 3 bases at J, with 20 bases between. From germline, CDR1 is MNHEY and CDR2 SMNVEV (reference sequence). This CDR3 is 16 amino acids long.

The CDR3 sequence: CASSQGSGQAYEQYF. CDR3 DNA: TGTGCCAGCAGCCAAGGTTCTGGACAGGCCTACGAGCAGTACTTC. J is TRBJ2-7 and V is TRBV14, with 7 positions matching TRBD1. The V gene's germline CDR1 is SGHDN and CDR2 FVKESK. Germline trimming cut 1 base from V and 2 bases from J; bases unmatched to any gene: 5. This CDR3 is built from 15 residues.

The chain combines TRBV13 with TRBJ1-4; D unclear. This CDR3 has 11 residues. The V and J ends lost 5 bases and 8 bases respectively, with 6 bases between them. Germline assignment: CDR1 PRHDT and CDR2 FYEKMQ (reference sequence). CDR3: CASSAGEKLFF. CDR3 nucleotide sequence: TGTGCCAGCAGCGCGGGGGAAAAACTGTTTTTT.

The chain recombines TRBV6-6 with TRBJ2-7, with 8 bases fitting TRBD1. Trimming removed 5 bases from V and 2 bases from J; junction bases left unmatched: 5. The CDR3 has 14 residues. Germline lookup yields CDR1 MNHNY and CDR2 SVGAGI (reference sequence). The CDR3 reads CASSRTGSPYEQYF. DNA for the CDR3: TGTGCCAGCAGTCGGACAGGGAGTCCCTACGAGCAGTACTTC.

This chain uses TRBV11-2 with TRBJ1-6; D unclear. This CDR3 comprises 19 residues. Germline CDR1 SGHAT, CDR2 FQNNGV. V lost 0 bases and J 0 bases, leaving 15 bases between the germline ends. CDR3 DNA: TGTGCCAGCAGCTTAGAAGTAGGCCTACTGAGCTCCTATAATTCACCCCTCCACTTT. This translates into CASSLEVGLLSSYNSPLHF.

The CDR3 spells CASSAQGTNEQFF. In DNA form, the CDR3 reads TGTGCCAGCAGCGCACAGGGGACAAATGAGCAGTTCTTC. J is TRBJ2-1 and V is TRBV13, with 7 bases aligning to TRBD1. Germline V CDR1 and CDR2: PRHDT, FYEKMQ (reference sequence). J lost 7 bases, V lost 5 bases, and 5 bases had no gene match. This CDR3 region has 13 residues.

The CDR3 coding sequence is TGTGCCAGCCGGGGGCTGGAAGCAAATTCACCCCTCCACTTT. It translates to CASRGLEANSPLHF. The V and J genes are TRBV5-4 and TRBJ1-6, with D possibly matching TRBD1 (6 bases). The CDR3 runs to 14 residues. Germline V lookup: CDR1 SGHNT, CDR2 YYREEE (reference sequence). V lost 7 bases, J lost 7 bases, and 15 bases lay in between.

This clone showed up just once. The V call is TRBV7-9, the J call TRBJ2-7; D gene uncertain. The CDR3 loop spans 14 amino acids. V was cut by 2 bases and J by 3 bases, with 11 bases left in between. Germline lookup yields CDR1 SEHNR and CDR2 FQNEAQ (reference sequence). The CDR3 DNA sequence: TGTGCCAGCAGCTTACCTGGACCGAACTACGAGCAGTACTTC. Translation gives CASSLPGPNYEQYF.

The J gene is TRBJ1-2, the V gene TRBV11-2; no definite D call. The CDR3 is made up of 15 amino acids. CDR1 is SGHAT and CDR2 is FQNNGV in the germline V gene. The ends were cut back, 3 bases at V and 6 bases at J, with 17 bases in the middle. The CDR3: CASSFTPEVQHGYTF. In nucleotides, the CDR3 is TGTGCCAGCAGCTTTACCCCGGAAGTTCAGCATGGCTACACCTTC.

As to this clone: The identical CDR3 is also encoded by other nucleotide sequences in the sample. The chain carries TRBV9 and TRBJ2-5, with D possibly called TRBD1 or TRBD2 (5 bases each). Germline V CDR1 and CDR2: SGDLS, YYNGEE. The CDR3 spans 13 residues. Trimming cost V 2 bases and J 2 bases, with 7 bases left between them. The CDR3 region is CASSVGGQETQYF. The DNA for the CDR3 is TGTGCCAGCAGCGTTGGGGGACAAGAGACCCAGTACTTC.

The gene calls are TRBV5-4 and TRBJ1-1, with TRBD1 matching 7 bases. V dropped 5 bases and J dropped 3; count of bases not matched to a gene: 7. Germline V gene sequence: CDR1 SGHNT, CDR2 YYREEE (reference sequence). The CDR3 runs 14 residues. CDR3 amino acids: CASSTYDRDTEAFF. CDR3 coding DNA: TGTGCCAGCAGTACATACGACAGGGACACTGAAGCTTTCTTT.

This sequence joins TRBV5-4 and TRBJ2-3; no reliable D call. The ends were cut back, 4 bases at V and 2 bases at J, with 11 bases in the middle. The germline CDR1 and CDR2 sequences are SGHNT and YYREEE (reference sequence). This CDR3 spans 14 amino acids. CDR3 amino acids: CASSPRYVTDTQYF. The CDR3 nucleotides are TGTGCCAGCAGCCCACGTTACGTCACAGATACGCAGTATTTT.

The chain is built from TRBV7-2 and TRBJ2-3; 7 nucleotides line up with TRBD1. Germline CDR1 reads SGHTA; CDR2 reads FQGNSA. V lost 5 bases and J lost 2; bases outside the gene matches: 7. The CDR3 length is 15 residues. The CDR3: CASSAGTVNTDTQYF. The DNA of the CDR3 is TGTGCCAGCAGCGCCGGGACAGTAAACACAGATACGCAGTATTTT. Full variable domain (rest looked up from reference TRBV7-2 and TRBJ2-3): GAGVSQSPSNKVTEKGKDVELRCDPISGHTALYWYRQSLGQGLEFLIYFQGNSAPDKSGLPSDRFSAERTGGSVSTLTIQRTQQEDSAVYLCASSAGTVNTDTQYFGPGTRLTVL.

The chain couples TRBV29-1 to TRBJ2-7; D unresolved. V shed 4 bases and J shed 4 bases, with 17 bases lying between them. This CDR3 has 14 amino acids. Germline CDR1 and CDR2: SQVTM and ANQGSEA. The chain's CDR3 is CSVGGTETQYEQYF. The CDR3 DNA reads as TGCAGCGTTGGCGGAACGGAGACTCAATACGAGCAGTACTTC.

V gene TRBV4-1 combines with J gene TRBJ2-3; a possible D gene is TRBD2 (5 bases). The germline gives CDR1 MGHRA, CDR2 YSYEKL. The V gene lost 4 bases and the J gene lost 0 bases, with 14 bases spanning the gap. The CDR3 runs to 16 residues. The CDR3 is CASSPPLAASTDTQYF. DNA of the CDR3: TGCGCCAGCAGCCCTCCCCTAGCAGCTAGCACAGATACGCAGTATTTT.

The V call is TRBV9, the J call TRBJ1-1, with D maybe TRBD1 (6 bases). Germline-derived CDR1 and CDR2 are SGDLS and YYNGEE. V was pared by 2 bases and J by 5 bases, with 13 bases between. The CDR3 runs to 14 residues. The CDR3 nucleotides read TGTGCCAGCAGCGTTTCCCGAGGGGGAACTGAAGCTTTCTTT. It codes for CASSVSRGGTEAFF.

CDR3 in amino acids: CASSQTTGFYEQYF. As DNA, the CDR3 is TGCGCCAGCAGCCAAACCACAGGGTTCTACGAGCAGTACTTC. The chain joins TRBV4-1 to TRBJ2-7; perhaps TRBD1 as D (6 bases). The CDR3 length is 14 residues. V was shortened by 2 bases and J by 3 bases, with 11 bases between the two germline ends. Germline CDR1 MGHRA, CDR2 YSYEKL.

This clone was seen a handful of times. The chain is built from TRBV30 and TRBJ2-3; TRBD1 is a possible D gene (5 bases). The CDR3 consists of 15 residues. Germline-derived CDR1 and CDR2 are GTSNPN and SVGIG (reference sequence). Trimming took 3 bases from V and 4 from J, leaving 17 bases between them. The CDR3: CAWSIQSQGPDTQYF. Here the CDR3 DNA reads TGTGCCTGGAGCATCCAATCTCAGGGTCCAGATACGCAGTATTTT.

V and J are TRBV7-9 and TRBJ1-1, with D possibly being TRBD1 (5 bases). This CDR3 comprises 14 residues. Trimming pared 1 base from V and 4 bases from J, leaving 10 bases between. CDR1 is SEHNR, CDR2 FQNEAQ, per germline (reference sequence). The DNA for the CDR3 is TGTGCCAGCAGCTTAGAAGGGACGACCACTGAAGCTTTCTTT. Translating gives CASSLEGTTTEAFF.

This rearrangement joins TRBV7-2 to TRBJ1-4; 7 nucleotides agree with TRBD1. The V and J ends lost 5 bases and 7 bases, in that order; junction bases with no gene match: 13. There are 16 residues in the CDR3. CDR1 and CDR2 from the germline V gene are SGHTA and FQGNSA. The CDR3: CASSKDREGLGEKLFF. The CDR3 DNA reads TGTGCCAGCAGCAAAGACAGGGAGGGGCTAGGTGAAAAACTGTTTTTT.

CDR3 residues: CASSLARLAGVDTGELFF. DNA of the CDR3: TGTGCCAGCAGCTTAGCCCGCCTAGCGGGAGTCGACACCGGGGAGCTGTTTTTT. The chain has TRBV13 and TRBJ2-2; 10 nucleotides match TRBD2. Germline loops: CDR1 PRHDT, CDR2 FYEKMQ (reference sequence). V was pared by 1 base and J by 3 bases, with 8 bases of the junction left unmatched. The CDR3 totals 18 residues.

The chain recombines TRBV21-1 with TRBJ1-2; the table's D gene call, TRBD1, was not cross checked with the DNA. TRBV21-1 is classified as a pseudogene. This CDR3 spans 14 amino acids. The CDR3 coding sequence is TGTGCCAGCAGCACTACTGACAGGGGAGGCGGCTACACCTTC. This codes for CASSTTDRGGGYTF.

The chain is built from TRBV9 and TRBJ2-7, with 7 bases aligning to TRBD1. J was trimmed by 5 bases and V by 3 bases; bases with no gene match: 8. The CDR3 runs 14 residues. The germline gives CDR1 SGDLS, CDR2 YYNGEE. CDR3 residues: CASSAPGQWDEQYF. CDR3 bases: TGTGCCAGCAGCGCCCCGGGACAGTGGGACGAGCAGTACTTC. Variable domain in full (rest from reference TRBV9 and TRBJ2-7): DSGVTQTPKHLITATGQRVTLRCSPRSGDLSVYWYQQSLDQGLQFLIQYYNGEERAKGNILERFSAQQFPDLHSELNLSSLELGDSALYFCASSAPGQWDEQYFGPGTRLTVT.